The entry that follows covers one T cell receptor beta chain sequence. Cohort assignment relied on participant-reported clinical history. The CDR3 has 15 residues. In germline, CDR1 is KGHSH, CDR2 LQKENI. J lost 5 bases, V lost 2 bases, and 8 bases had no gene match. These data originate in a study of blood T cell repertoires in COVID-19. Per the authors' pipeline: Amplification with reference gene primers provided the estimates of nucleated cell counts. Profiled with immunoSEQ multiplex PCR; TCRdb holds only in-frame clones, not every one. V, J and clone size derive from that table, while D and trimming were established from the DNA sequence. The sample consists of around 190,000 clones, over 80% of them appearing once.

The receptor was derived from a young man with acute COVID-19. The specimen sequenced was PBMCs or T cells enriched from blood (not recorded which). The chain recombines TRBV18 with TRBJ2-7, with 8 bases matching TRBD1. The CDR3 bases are TGTGCCAGCTCACCAGGGACAGGCACCCCCCACGAGCAGTACTTC. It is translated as CASSPGTGTPHEQYF.